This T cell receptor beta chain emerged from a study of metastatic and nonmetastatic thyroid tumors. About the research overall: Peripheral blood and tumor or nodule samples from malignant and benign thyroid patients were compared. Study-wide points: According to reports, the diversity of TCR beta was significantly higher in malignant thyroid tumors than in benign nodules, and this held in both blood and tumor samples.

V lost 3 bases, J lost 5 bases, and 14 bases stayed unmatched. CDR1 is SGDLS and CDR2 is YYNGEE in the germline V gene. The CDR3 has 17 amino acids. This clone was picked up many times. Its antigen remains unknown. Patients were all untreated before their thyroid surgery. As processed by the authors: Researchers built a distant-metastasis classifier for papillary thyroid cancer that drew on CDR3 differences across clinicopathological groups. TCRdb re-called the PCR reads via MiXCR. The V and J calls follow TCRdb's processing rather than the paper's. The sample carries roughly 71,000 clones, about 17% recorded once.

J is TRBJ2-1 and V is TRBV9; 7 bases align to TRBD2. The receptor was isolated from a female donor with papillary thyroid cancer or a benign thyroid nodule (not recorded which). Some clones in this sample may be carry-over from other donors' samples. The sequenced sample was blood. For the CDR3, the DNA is TGTGCCAGCAGCGCACCTCCGGGCCTAGCGGTCGACAATGAGCAGTTCTTC. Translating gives CASSAPPGLAVDNEQFF.